Following are 24 T cell receptor beta chains from one sample sequenced in a study of OX40 agonist ivuxolimab in advanced cancers. Clones were read by immunoSEQ multiplex PCR, and TCRdb kept only the in-frame ones, dropping some. The sample holds under 20,000 clones; roughly 80% are singletons and the top ten take around an eighth. The material sequenced was CD4+ or CD8+ T cells sorted from blood, taken in a trial of the OX40 agonist ivuxolimab. The receptors derive from an adult with an advanced solid tumor such as melanoma, head and neck, liver or kidney cancer.

The V gene is TRBV6-4, the J gene TRBJ2-3; the D is unclear. This CDR3 region has 15 residues. CDR1 MRHNA and CDR2 SNTAGT come from the germline V gene. Trimming shortened V by 3 bases and J by 4 bases, and 14 bases separated the two germline ends. The chain's CDR3 is CASSEFDPEADTQYF. The CDR3 coding sequence is TGTGCCAGCAGTGAGTTCGACCCCGAGGCAGATACGCAGTATTTT.

The chain couples TRBV5-1 to TRBJ1-3, with 7 bases fitting TRBD1. This CDR3 has 15 residues. V shed 4 bases, J shed 6 bases, and the junction held 10 bases outside the gene matches. CDR1 and CDR2 from the germline V gene are SGHRS and YFSETQ. The CDR3 loop reads CASSPGTAGENTIYF. The CDR3 DNA follows: TGCGCCAGCAGCCCGGGGACAGCGGGAGAAAACACCATATATTTT.

The gene calls are TRBV7-2 and TRBJ1-2; weak D call: TRBD1 (6 bases). CDR1 and CDR2 from the germline V gene are SGHTA and FQGNSA. Trimming took 3 bases from V and 6 from J, leaving 20 bases between them. CDR3 length: 16 residues. The CDR3 DNA is TGTGCCAGCAGCTTTAGGGGGTCCGGTTTAATGAATGGCTACACCTTC. Translating it yields CASSFRGSGLMNGYTF.

The V call is TRBV7-9, the J call TRBJ2-1, with D perhaps given as TRBD1 or TRBD2 (5 bases each). The ends were cut back, 6 bases at V and 6 bases at J, with 12 bases in the middle. Looked up from germline, CDR1 is SEHNR and CDR2 is FQNEAQ (reference sequence). The CDR3 extends over 13 amino acids. CDR3 in DNA: TGTGCCAGCAGTTCGGGACGGTCCAATGAGCAGTTCTTC. Its protein is CASSSGRSNEQFF.

This sequence joins TRBV7-9 and TRBJ1-5, with TRBD1 identical over 7 bases. CDR3 length equals 16 residues. In germline, CDR1 is SEHNR, CDR2 FQNEAQ (reference sequence). The V and J ends lost 3 bases and 5 bases, in that order; junction bases with no gene match: 10. The CDR3 DNA reads TGTGCCAGCAGCTTGAACTTAGGACAGGTAGATCAGCCCCAGCATTTT. Protein: CASSLNLGQVDQPQHF.

This chain joins TRBV7-2 and TRBJ2-5, with TRBD2 matching 11 bases. This CDR3 has 16 amino acids. The junction had 5 bases not matched to a gene; V was cut back by 3 bases and J by 2 bases. Germline V CDR1 and CDR2: SGHTA, FQGNSA. CDR3 sequence reads: CASSLRSGRVQETQYF. CDR3 DNA sequence: TGTGCCAGCAGCTTGCGTAGCGGGAGGGTTCAAGAGACCCAGTACTTC.

The J gene is TRBJ2-3, the V gene TRBV28; D is possibly TRBD1 or TRBD2 (6 bases each). The V gene lost 6 bases and the J gene lost 4 bases, with 11 bases spanning the gap. Per the germline V gene, CDR1 is MDHEN and CDR2 is SYDVKM. CDR3 length: 13 residues. CDR3 DNA sequence: TGTGCCAGCAGGCCAAGGGGGGCAGATACGCAGTATTTT. This sequence encodes CASRPRGADTQYF.

The J gene is TRBJ2-7, the V gene TRBV6-5; D is unresolved. Germline CDR1 and CDR2: MNHEY and SVGAGI. V was shortened by 7 bases and J by 4 bases, with 11 bases between the two germline ends. The CDR3 is made up of 12 amino acids. In DNA form, the CDR3 reads TGTGCCAGCACTGACCCAACGTACGAGCAGTACTTC. Its translation is CASTDPTYEQYF.

The J gene is TRBJ2-7, the V gene TRBV11-3; a weak D match, TRBD1 (5 bases). The germline gives CDR1 SGHNT, CDR2 YENEEA. The CDR3 has 12 residues. Trimming took 1 base from V and 9 from J, leaving 10 bases between them. CDR3 DNA: TGTGCCAGCAGCTTAGGAGACAGATTGCAGTACTTC. It translates to CASSLGDRLQYF.

This clone occurred a few times. V usage is TRBV5-1 and J usage is TRBJ1-1; the match to TRBD1 covers 7 bases. The germline V gene has CDR1 SGHRS and CDR2 YFSETQ. V lost 4 bases and J lost 0; bases outside the gene matches: 6. The CDR3 totals 15 residues. The CDR3 sequence is CASSSRQGLNTEAFF. In nucleotides, the CDR3 is TGCGCCAGCAGCAGCAGACAGGGCTTGAACACTGAAGCTTTCTTT. The variable domain in full, with the rest retrieved from reference TRBV5-1 and TRBJ1-1, is KAGVTQTPRYLIKTRGQQVTLSCSPISGHRSVSWYQQTPGQGLQFLFEYFSETQRNKGNFPGRFSGRQFSNSRSEMNVSTLELGDSALYLCASSSRQGLNTEAFFGQGTRLTVV.

This clone has a single count. One end of the junction varies from germline; a read error may be responsible. The same CDR3 arises from other DNA sequences in this sample as well. The gene calls are TRBV28 and TRBJ2-7, with unresolved D. Per germline, CDR1 MDHEN and CDR2 SYDVKM. The CDR3 runs 11 residues. CDR3 protein: CASSSSHEQYF. CDR3 nucleotide sequence: TGTGCCAGCAGTTCCTCCCACGAGCAGTACTTC.

The chain couples TRBV28 to TRBJ2-3, with TRBD2 as a possible D gene (5 bases). Trimming took off 7 bases at V and 2 bases at J, with 13 bases between the two ends. The CDR3 consists of 14 residues. CDR1 is MDHEN, CDR2 SYDVKM, per germline. CDR3 sequence: CASKRAANTDTQYF. The CDR3 DNA reads TGTGCCAGCAAGAGGGCGGCGAACACAGATACGCAGTATTTT.

J is TRBJ1-1 and V is TRBV7-3, with D possibly matching TRBD1 (5 bases). The CDR3 has 16 amino acids. The V end lost 5 bases, the J end lost 3 bases, and 19 bases lay between the germline ends. Germline values: CDR1 SGHTA, CDR2 FQGTGA. The CDR3 is CASSPTGGLGDTEAFF. The CDR3 DNA sequence: TGTGCCAGCAGCCCCACGGGGGGATTGGGCGACACTGAAGCTTTCTTT. The variable domain in full, completed from reference TRBV7-3 and TRBJ1-1, reads GAGVSQTPSNKVTEKGKYVELRCDPISGHTALYWYRQSLGQGPEFLIYFQGTGAADDSGLPNDRFFAVRPEGSVSTLKIQRTERGDSAVYLCASSPTGGLGDTEAFFGQGTRLTVV.

J is TRBJ2-2 and V is TRBV30; D ambiguous. The germline V gene encodes CDR1 GTSNPN and CDR2 SVGIG (reference sequence). V lost 1 base, J lost 5 bases, and 8 bases lay in between. The CDR3 runs to 13 residues. DNA for the CDR3: TGTGCCTGGAGTGGCTTGCCGACCGGGGAGCTGTTTTTT. Translation gives CAWSGLPTGELFF.

The V call is TRBV6-5, the J call TRBJ1-4; the D is unclear. The V and J ends lost 8 bases and 8 bases respectively, with 15 bases between them. Germline CDR1 MNHEY, CDR2 SVGAGI. This CDR3 region has 13 residues. The CDR3 reads CASSGLAGEKLFF. The CDR3 coding sequence is TGTGCCAGCTCCGGACTGGCGGGGGAAAAACTGTTTTTT.

The table lists this clone with a few counts. This chain connects TRBV28 to TRBJ1-2, with TRBD1 identical over 9 bases. The CDR3 runs 15 residues. V shed 6 bases and J 8 bases; nucleotides not matched to a gene: 13. The germline gives CDR1 MDHEN, CDR2 SYDVKM. CDR3 loop: CASSPTWTGDEGYTF. CDR3 DNA: TGTGCCAGCAGCCCTACATGGACAGGGGATGAAGGCTACACCTTC.

This rearrangement joins TRBV5-1 to TRBJ1-5, with 7 bases identical to TRBD1. Germline-derived CDR1 and CDR2 are SGHRS and YFSETQ. After removal of 4 bases from V and 7 bases from J, the junction contained 11 bases not matched to a gene. The CDR3 runs 15 residues. The CDR3 nucleotides read TGCGCCAGCAGCCGATTAGGACAGGCGGGACAGCCCCAGCATTTT. As protein: CASSRLGQAGQPQHF.

J is TRBJ2-3 and V is TRBV6-6; D is undetermined. V lost 8 bases, J lost 4 bases, and 13 bases lay in between. CDR3 length: 13 amino acids. The V gene's germline CDR1 is MNHNY and CDR2 SVGAGI (reference sequence). The CDR3: CASSETGPDTQYF. In DNA, the CDR3 is TGTGCCAGCTCGGAGACCGGCCCAGATACGCAGTATTTT.

This clone was observed once. The V and J genes are TRBV2 and TRBJ1-6; D is possibly TRBD1 (6 bases). Germline assignment: CDR1 SNHLY and CDR2 FYNNEI. The CDR3 has 13 amino acids. V lost 7 bases and J lost 5, with 9 bases in between. The CDR3 DNA sequence: TGTGCCAGCAAGCGACAGGATAATTCACCCCTCCACTTT. Translation: CASKRQDNSPLHF.

As DNA, the CDR3 is TGTGCCAGCCAGGGGGAAGAAGGGGGCTACACCTTC. This sequence encodes CASQGEEGGYTF. This chain connects TRBV6-6 to TRBJ1-2, with TRBD1 identical over 7 bases. Germline values: CDR1 MNHNY, CDR2 SVGAGI (reference sequence). The CDR3 is 12 residues long. V gave up 8 bases and J gave up 8 bases; unmatched junction bases: 8.

V and J are TRBV6-5 and TRBJ2-5; D gene unclear. Trimming took 0 bases from V and 4 from J, leaving 3 bases between them. Germline V gene data show CDR1 as MNHEY and CDR2 as SVGAGI. The CDR3 covers 12 residues. Here the CDR3 DNA reads TGTGCCAGCAGTTACTCCTCAGAGACCCAGTACTTC. Translation: CASSYSSETQYF.

The V gene is TRBV30, the J gene TRBJ1-2; 7 positions agree with TRBD1. Germline V gene sequence: CDR1 GTSNPN, CDR2 SVGIG (reference sequence). This CDR3 contains 13 residues. V shed 0 bases, J shed 6 bases, and the junction held 4 bases outside the gene matches. DNA of the CDR3: TGTGCCTGGAGTGTACGCAGGGGGAATGGCTACACCTTC. It is translated as CAWSVRRGNGYTF.

This rearrangement joins TRBV27 to TRBJ1-5, with a weak D call TRBD1 (5 bases). Germline-derived CDR1 and CDR2 are MNHEY and SMNVEV (reference sequence). This CDR3 contains 14 residues. The ends were cut back, 6 bases at V and 4 bases at J, with 13 bases in the middle. In nucleotides, the CDR3 is TGTGCCAGCAGAACCGGGACGGTGAATCAGCCCCAGCATTTT. Protein: CASRTGTVNQPQHF.

This clone is a singleton in its sample. This rearrangement joins TRBV19 to TRBJ1-1; D might be TRBD1 (5 bases). Trimming took off 3 bases at V and 11 bases at J, with 13 bases between the two ends. CDR3 length: 12 amino acids. CDR1 and CDR2 (germline): LNHDA, SQIVND (reference sequence). The CDR3 bases are TGTGCCAGTAGTATGGGTGAAGGGGACGCTTTCTTT. Its protein product is CASSMGEGDAFF. Using reference TRBV19 and TRBJ1-1 for the parts outside the CDR3, the full variable domain is DGGITQSPKYLFRKEGQNVTLSCEQNLNHDAMYWYRQDPGQGLRLIYYSQIVNDFQKGDIAEGYSVSREKKESFPLTVTSAQKNPTAFYLCASSMGEGDAFFGQGTRLTVV.